This is a list of T cell receptor beta chains from one sample in a study of blood T cell repertoires in COVID-19. TCRdb keeps only in-frame clones here, not all; method: immunoSEQ multiplex PCR. The sample lists 350,000 to 550,000 clones; around 89% were seen once. The sequencing input was peripheral blood. The receptor source for this set is a woman in her twenties or thirties with acute or convalescent COVID-19. Each CDR3 is given with its conserved first and last residue. The D gene is left open where the match is weak. The size of a clone is reported for some rows only, either as once, few or many, or as a class for expanded clones.

CDR3aa | CDR3nt | j_gene | len | d_gene | abundance | v_gene
CSVEDLQVSSYNEQFF | TGCAGCGTTGAAGACCTACAGGTTTCCTCCTACAATGAGCAGTTCTTC | TRBJ2-1 | 16 | - | - | TRBV29-1
CASSRLAGTPVYEQFF | TGTGCCAGCAGCCGACTAGCGGGGACCCCGGTTTATGAGCAGTTCTTC | TRBJ2-1 | 16 | TRBD2 | - | TRBV6-6
CAISDTTASSYNEQFF | TGTGCCATCAGTGATACCACTGCTAGCTCCTACAATGAGCAGTTCTTC | TRBJ2-1 | 16 | - | - | TRBV10-3
CASSPPGQGTYEQYF | TGTGCCAGCAGCCCCCCGGGACAGGGGACCTACGAGCAGTACTTC | TRBJ2-7 | 15 | TRBD1 | - | TRBV5-4
CASNPGVTEAFF | TGTGCCAGCAATCCAGGGGTCACTGAAGCTTTCTTT | TRBJ1-1 | 12 | - | once | TRBV6-5
CSGLGTQGTEAFF | TGCAGCGGGTTGGGAACACAGGGCACTGAAGCTTTCTTT | TRBJ1-1 | 13 | - | - | TRBV29-1
CAISEPGQAKETQYF | TGTGCCATCAGTGAGCCGGGACAGGCGAAAGAGACCCAGTACTTC | TRBJ2-5 | 15 | TRBD1 | - | TRBV10-3
CASLSGEQYF | TGTGCCAGCCTCAGCGGCGAGCAGTACTTC | TRBJ2-7 | 10 | - | - | TRBV6-5
CASSHRDRDHGYTF | TGTGCCAGCAGCCACCGGGACAGGGACCATGGCTACACCTTC | TRBJ1-2 | 14 | TRBD1 | - | TRBV7-9
CASSSTGTYDYEQYF | TGCGCCAGCAGCTCCACCGGGACTTATGACTACGAGCAGTACTTC | TRBJ2-7 | 15 | - | - | TRBV5-1
CASSEAPGAYEQYF | TGTGCCAGCAGTGAAGCGCCGGGGGCCTACGAGCAGTACTTC | TRBJ2-7 | 14 | - | - | TRBV6-1
CASSDGTGVIYGYTF | TGTGCCAGCAGTGATGGAACAGGGGTTATCTATGGCTACACCTTC | TRBJ1-2 | 15 | TRBD1 | - | TRBV2
CASSLQGDWRETQYF | TGTGCCAGCAGCTTACAGGGGGATTGGCGCGAGACCCAGTACTTC | TRBJ2-5 | 15 | TRBD1 | - | TRBV13
CASSFYGTLYEKLFF | TGTGCCAGCAGCTTTTACGGGACTTTATATGAAAAACTGTTTTTT | TRBJ1-4 | 15 | - | - | TRBV5-6
CASSYPGDTGELFF | TGTGCCAGCAGTTACCCAGGGGACACCGGGGAGCTGTTTTTT | TRBJ2-2 | 14 | - | - | TRBV28
CASSLEPGKSGANVLTF | TGCGCCAGCAGCTTGGAGCCAGGAAAATCTGGGGCCAACGTCCTGACTTTC | TRBJ2-6 | 17 | - | - | TRBV5-1
CASSPRTGPNTEAFF | TGTGCCAGCTCACCCAGGACAGGGCCGAACACTGAAGCTTTCTTT | TRBJ1-1 | 15 | TRBD1 | - | TRBV18
CASNGGLSYNEQFF | TGTGCCAGCAACGGGGGGCTGAGTTACAATGAGCAGTTCTTC | TRBJ2-1 | 14 | - | few | TRBV2
CASSSPGGFKAFF | TGTGCCAGCAGCTCCCCCGGGGGTTTTAAAGCTTTCTTT | TRBJ1-1 | 13 | - | - | TRBV5-4
CATMDRGYYQPQHF | TGTGCCACCATGGACAGAGGATATTATCAGCCCCAGCATTTT | TRBJ1-5 | 14 | - | - | TRBV19
CASSLTPGGLAGELFF | TGTGCCAGCAGCTTGACTCCGGGGGGTCTTGCCGGGGAGCTGTTTTTT | TRBJ2-2 | 16 | TRBD2 | - | TRBV11-2
CASSPSGVETQYF | TGTGCCAGCAGCCCAAGCGGGGTAGAGACCCAGTACTTC | TRBJ2-5 | 13 | TRBD2 | - | TRBV11-2
CASSQSGGASETQYF | TGTGCCAGTAGCCAAAGCGGGGGGGCCTCCGAGACCCAGTACTTC | TRBJ2-5 | 15 | TRBD2 | - | TRBV19
CAWSVQTGGEQYF | TGTGCCTGGAGTGTACAAACAGGGGGAGAGCAGTACTTC | TRBJ2-7 | 13 | TRBD1 | - | TRBV30
CASSFRTGLDQPQHF | TGTGCCAGCAGCTTTAGGACAGGGTTAGATCAGCCCCAGCATTTT | TRBJ1-5 | 15 | TRBD1 | - | TRBV5-5
CASSLVQGAGTEAFF | TGCGCCAGCAGCTTGGTTCAGGGGGCTGGAACTGAAGCTTTCTTT | TRBJ1-1 | 15 | TRBD1 | - | TRBV5-1
CASSLMFSGEAFF | TGTGCCAGCAGTTTAATGTTCTCGGGAGAAGCTTTCTTT | TRBJ1-1 | 13 | - | - | TRBV12-3/TRBV12-4
CASSLSGGFNNEQFF | TGTGCCAGCAGCCTTAGCGGGGGGTTCAACAATGAGCAGTTCTTC | TRBJ2-1 | 15 | TRBD2 | - | TRBV7-6